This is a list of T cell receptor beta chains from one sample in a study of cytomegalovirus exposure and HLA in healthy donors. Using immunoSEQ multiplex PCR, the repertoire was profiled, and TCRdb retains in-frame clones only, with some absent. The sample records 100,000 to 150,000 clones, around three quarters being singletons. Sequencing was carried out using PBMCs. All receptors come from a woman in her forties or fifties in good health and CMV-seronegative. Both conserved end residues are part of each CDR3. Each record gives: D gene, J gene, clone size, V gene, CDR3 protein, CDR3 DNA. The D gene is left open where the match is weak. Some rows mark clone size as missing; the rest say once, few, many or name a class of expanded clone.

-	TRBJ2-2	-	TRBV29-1	CSVGWASRVGPGELFF	TGCAGCGTTGGGTGGGCGTCGAGGGTTGGGCCCGGGGAGCTGTTTTTT
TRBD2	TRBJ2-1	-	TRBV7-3	CASSSTSGSGNEQFF	TGTGCCAGCAGCTCCACTAGCGGGAGTGGAAATGAGCAGTTCTTC
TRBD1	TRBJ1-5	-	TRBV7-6	CASSSGTVNRPQHF	TGTGCCAGCAGCTCGGGGACAGTTAATCGGCCCCAGCATTTT
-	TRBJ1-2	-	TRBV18	CASSHGRGGYTF	TGTGCCAGCTCACATGGCCGGGGGGGCTACACCTTC
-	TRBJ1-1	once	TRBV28	CASSSSGTENTEAFF	TGTGCCAGCAGTTCCTCCGGGACTGAGAACACTGAAGCTTTCTTT
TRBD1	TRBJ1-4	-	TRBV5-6	CASSFYRGNEKLFF	TGTGCCAGCAGCTTCTACAGGGGGAATGAAAAACTGTTTTTT
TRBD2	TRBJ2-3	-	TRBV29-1	CSVELPSGRQDTQYF	TGCAGCGTTGAACTTCCTAGCGGGAGGCAAGATACGCAGTATTTT
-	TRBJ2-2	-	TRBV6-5	CASSYSTGGVTGELFF	TGTGCCAGCAGTTACTCAACAGGGGGGGTCACCGGGGAGCTGTTTTTT
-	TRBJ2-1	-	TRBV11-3	CASSQLGNFYNEQFF	TGTGCCAGCAGCCAACTAGGAAACTTCTACAATGAGCAGTTCTTC
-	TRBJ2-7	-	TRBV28	CASSFDIGYEQYF	TGTGCCAGCAGTTTTGACATTGGCTACGAGCAGTACTTC
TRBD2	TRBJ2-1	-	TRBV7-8	CASSPTRTSGSYNEQFF	TGTGCCAGCAGCCCTACAAGGACTAGCGGGAGTTACAATGAGCAGTTCTTC
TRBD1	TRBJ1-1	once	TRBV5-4	CASSLGDRGRGEAFF	TGTGCCAGCAGCTTGGGGGACAGGGGGCGCGGTGAAGCTTTCTTT
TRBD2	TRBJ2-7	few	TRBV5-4	CASSSARSGSVYEQYF	TGTGCCAGCAGCTCCGCCCGGAGCGGGAGTGTCTACGAGCAGTACTTC
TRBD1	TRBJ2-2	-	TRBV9	CASSVDRGDTGELFF	TGTGCCAGCAGCGTAGACAGGGGTGATACCGGGGAGCTGTTTTTT
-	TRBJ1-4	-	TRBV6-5	CASSYQGDWEKLFF	TGTGCCAGCAGTTATCAGGGCGATTGGGAAAAACTGTTTTTT
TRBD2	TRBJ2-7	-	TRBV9	CASSAQGLAGGVQYF	TGTGCCAGCAGCGCACAGGGACTAGCGGGAGGGGTGCAGTACTTC
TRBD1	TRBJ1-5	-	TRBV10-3	CATSTGQGTQPQHF	TGTGCCACCTCAACCGGACAGGGCACTCAGCCCCAGCATTTT
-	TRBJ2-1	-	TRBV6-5	CASSSPGSYNEQFF	TGTGCCAGCTCCTCACCAGGATCCTACAATGAGCAGTTCTTC
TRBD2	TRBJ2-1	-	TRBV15	CATSREGLAGENEQFF	TGTGCCACCAGCAGAGAGGGACTAGCGGGAGAAAATGAGCAGTTCTTC
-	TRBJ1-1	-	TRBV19	CASSISSTSMNTEAFF	TGTGCCAGTAGTATCAGTTCGACTTCAATGAACACTGAAGCTTTCTTT
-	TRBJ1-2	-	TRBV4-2	CASSQVSGMTYGYTF	TGTGCCAGCAGCCAAGTTTCAGGGATGACCTATGGCTACACCTTC
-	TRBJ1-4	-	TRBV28	CASSLGSVRPGGGGEKLFF	TGTGCCAGCAGTTTAGGGAGCGTGCGGCCGGGGGGGGGCGGTGAAAAACTGTTTTTT
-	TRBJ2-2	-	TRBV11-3	CASSLRQSTGELFF	TGTGCCAGCAGCTTACGACAGTCAACCGGGGAGCTGTTTTTT
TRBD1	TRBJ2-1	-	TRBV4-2	CASNLGQGYNEQFF	TGTGCCAGCAACCTAGGACAGGGCTACAATGAGCAGTTCTTC
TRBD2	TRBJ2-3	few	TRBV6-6	CASSYLAVSTDTQYF	TGTGCCAGCAGTTACCTAGCGGTGAGCACAGATACGCAGTATTTT
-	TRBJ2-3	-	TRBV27	CATKPRGSSTDTQYF	TGTGCCACCAAACCAAGGGGGTCTAGCACAGATACGCAGTATTTT
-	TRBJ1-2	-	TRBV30	CAWRRHDYGYTF	TGTGCCTGGAGAAGACACGACTATGGCTACACCTTC
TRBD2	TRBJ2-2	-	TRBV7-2	CASRGDWREGHGTGELFF	TGTGCCAGCAGAGGAGACTGGCGGGAGGGCCATGGCACCGGGGAGCTGTTTTTT
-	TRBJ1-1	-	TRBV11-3	CASSEGGRTEAFF	TGTGCCAGCAGCGAGGGGGGGAGGACTGAAGCTTTCTTT
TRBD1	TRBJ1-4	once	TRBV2	CASSRDRGENEKLFF	TGTGCCAGCAGTCGAGACAGGGGCGAAAATGAAAAACTGTTTTTT
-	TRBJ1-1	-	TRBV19	CASSAGVNTEAFF	TGTGCCAGTAGCGCAGGGGTGAACACTGAAGCTTTCTTT
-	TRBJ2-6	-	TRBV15	CATSSGQSSGANVLTF	TGTGCCACCAGCAGTGGACAGTCCTCTGGGGCCAACGTCCTGACTTTC
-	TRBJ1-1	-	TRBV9	CASTPLGGWTEAFF	TGTGCCAGCACCCCGTTAGGGGGATGGACTGAAGCTTTCTTT
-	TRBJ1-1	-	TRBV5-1	CASSFTYNTEAFF	TGCGCCAGCAGCTTCACATACAACACTGAAGCTTTCTTT
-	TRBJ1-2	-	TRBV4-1	CASSQGGGEAYGYTF	TGCGCCAGCAGCCAAGGCGGAGGGGAGGCCTATGGCTACACCTTC
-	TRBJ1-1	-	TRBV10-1	CASSATLSEPSNTEAFF	TGCGCCAGCAGTGCCACATTGTCCGAACCCTCGAACACTGAAGCTTTCTTT
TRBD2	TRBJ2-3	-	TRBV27	CASSLKSAGGTDTQYF	TGTGCCAGCAGTTTAAAGTCGGCGGGAGGAACAGATACGCAGTATTTT
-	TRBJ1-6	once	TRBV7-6	CASSNPPAGVTTLHF	TGTGCCAGCAGCAACCCCCCTGCCGGGGTCACCACCCTCCACTTT
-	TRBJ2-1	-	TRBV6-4	CASSGVLPEQFF	TGTGCCAGCAGTGGAGTCTTACCTGAGCAGTTCTTC
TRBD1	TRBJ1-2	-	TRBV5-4	CASSLGTDRTTYGYTF	TGTGCCAGCAGCTTGGGTACGGACAGGACAACCTATGGCTACACCTTC
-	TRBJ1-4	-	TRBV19	CASSIEPLTDRRPKKLFF	TGTGCCAGTAGTATAGAACCCCTAACCGACAGGAGACCGAAAAAACTGTTTTTT
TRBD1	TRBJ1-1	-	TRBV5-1	CASSRGGGTGYTEAFF	TGCGCCAGCAGCCGGGGGGGTGGGACAGGGTACACTGAAGCTTTCTTT
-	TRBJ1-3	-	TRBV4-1	CASSQEFRDIYSSGNTIYF	TGCGCCAGCAGCCAAGAATTCCGGGACATTTATTCTAGCGGTAACACCATATATTTT
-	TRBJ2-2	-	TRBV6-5	CASSPVAANTGELFF	TGTGCCAGCAGCCCGGTAGCGGCGAACACCGGGGAGCTGTTTTTT
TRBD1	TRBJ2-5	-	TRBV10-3	CAISEPLSDRGPRETQYF	TGTGCCATCAGTGAGCCACTATCGGACAGGGGGCCGCGAGAGACCCAGTACTTC
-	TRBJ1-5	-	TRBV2	CASSEWGSSPQPQHF	TGTGCCAGCAGTGAATGGGGCAGCTCGCCCCAGCCCCAGCATTTT
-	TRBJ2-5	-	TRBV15	CATQPAGSETQYF	TGTGCCACCCAGCCGGCGGGGTCAGAGACCCAGTACTTC
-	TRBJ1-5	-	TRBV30	CAWNQQRGQPQHF	TGTGCCTGGAACCAGCAGCGAGGGCAGCCCCAGCATTTT
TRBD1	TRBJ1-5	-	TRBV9	CASSAGDRSNQPQHF	TGTGCCAGCAGCGCAGGGGACAGGAGCAATCAGCCCCAGCATTTT
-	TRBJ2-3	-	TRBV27	CASSPLVLTGSSTDTQYF	TGTGCCAGCAGCCCCCTGGTATTAACAGGGAGTAGCACAGATACGCAGTATTTT
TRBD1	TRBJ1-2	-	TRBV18	CASSPLQGAAYGYTF	TGTGCCAGCTCACCACTACAGGGGGCTGCCTATGGCTACACCTTC
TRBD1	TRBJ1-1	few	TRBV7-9	CASSRTGVNTEAFF	TGTGCCAGCAGCCGAACAGGGGTGAACACTGAAGCTTTCTTT
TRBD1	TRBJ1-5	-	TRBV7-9	CASSLALTGDQPQNF	TGTGCCAGCAGCTTAGCGCTGACAGGGGATCAGCCCCAGAATTTT